This TCR beta chain is drawn from a study of beta chain features in type 1 diabetes. The V and J ends lost 4 bases and 4 bases, in that order; junction bases with no gene match: 2. In germline, CDR1 is SGHTA, CDR2 FQGTGA. The length of the CDR3 is 15 residues. Reverse transcription of all isolated RNA meant that expressed TCRB transcripts were sequenced. Repertoires were generated with immunoSEQ multiplex PCR, while TCRdb's copy carries only in-frame clones and drops some. The sample yields 400,000 to 550,000 clones, roughly 10% seen once. Findings of the study overall: Shorter TCRB CDR3s, moderately but significantly so, marked every one of the four CD4+ subsets in Type 1 diabetes patients.

Worth noting for this clone: Its antigen remains unknown.

The rearrangement joins TRBV7-3 to TRBJ2-1; 12 bases match TRBD2. Sample: naive CD4+ T cells from blood. This TCR came from a woman between 18 and 29 years old in good health. The CDR3 nucleotides read TGTGCCAGCAGCTCGGGACTAGCGGGTTACAATGAGCAGTTCTTC. Amino acids: CASSSGLAGYNEQFF.